Below, 31 T cell receptor beta chains from the same sample are listed, as sequenced in a study of radiation and T cells in renal cell carcinoma. Measured with immunoSEQ multiplex PCR; TCRdb has only the in-frame clones, and not every one. Counted here are some 70,000 clones, 82% occurring once; the ten biggest clones make up approximately 5.4%. Time point noted: blood 2 weeks post-SBRT. The treatment here: 15 Gy SBRT to primary tumor, nephrectomy 4 weeks later. Specimen: blood, collected from a patient whose treatment included radiotherapy and nephrectomy. The receptors here all came from a man aged 55 to 69 with renal cell carcinoma.

There are a few counts of this clone. The rearrangement joins TRBV28 to TRBJ2-7; D remains unclear. This CDR3 has 12 amino acids. The V gene lost 6 bases and the J gene lost 4 bases, with 10 bases spanning the gap. The germline gives CDR1 MDHEN, CDR2 SYDVKM. CDR3 nucleotide sequence: TGTGCCAGCAGCCCCGTCGGGTACGAGCAGTACTTC. Protein product: CASSPVGYEQYF. Using reference TRBV28 and TRBJ2-7 for the parts outside the CDR3, the full variable domain is DVKVTQSSRYLVKRTGEKVFLECVQDMDHENMFWYRQDPGLGLRLIYFSYDVKMKEKGDIPEGYSVSREKKERFSLILESASTNQTSMYLCASSPVGYEQYFGPGTRLTVT.

The V call is TRBV6-5, the J call TRBJ2-7, with 12 nucleotides matching TRBD2. This CDR3 has 15 amino acids. Germline loops: CDR1 MNHEY, CDR2 SVGAGI. Losses at the gene ends were 6 bases for V and 6 bases for J; bases not matched to a gene: 9. The CDR3 DNA reads TGTGCCAGCAGCCGACTAGCGGGAGTTATAAGCGAGCAGTACTTC. This sequence encodes CASSRLAGVISEQYF.

The rearrangement uses TRBV7-9 and TRBJ2-7; no firm D call. Germline values: CDR1 SEHNR, CDR2 FQNEAQ (reference sequence). The CDR3 spans 11 residues. V lost 2 bases and J lost 3, with 2 bases in between. The CDR3 DNA sequence: TGTGCCAGCAGCTTATACTACGAGCAGTACTTC. It translates to CASSLYYEQYF.

This clone was detected only a few times. The V call is TRBV7-2, the J call TRBJ2-7; D unclear. Trimming took 0 bases from V and 0 from J, leaving 3 bases between them. The CDR3 spans 13 residues. CDR1 and CDR2 (germline): SGHTA, FQGNSA. The CDR3 DNA sequence: TGTGCCAGCAGCTTAGCCGACTCCTACGAGCAGTACTTC. Translation: CASSLADSYEQYF.

This rearrangement joins TRBV7-9 to TRBJ2-1; tentatively, D is TRBD2 (6 bases). V was cut by 1 base and J by 5 bases, with 6 bases left in between. Germline assignment: CDR1 SEHNR and CDR2 FQNEAQ (reference sequence). The CDR3 has 13 residues. CDR3 amino acids: CASSLGTNNEQFF. The CDR3 nucleotides read TGTGCCAGCAGCTTAGGGACTAACAATGAGCAGTTCTTC.

The V and J genes are TRBV7-2 and TRBJ2-7; D perhaps matches TRBD2 (5 bases). CDR1 and CDR2 (germline): SGHTA, FQGNSA. With 4 bases removed from V and 0 bases from J, the gap between germline ends came to 13 bases. The length of the CDR3 is 15 residues. CDR3 region: CASSSRTFSSYEQYF. CDR3 in DNA: TGTGCCAGCAGCTCAAGGACTTTCAGCTCCTACGAGCAGTACTTC.

The V call is TRBV19, the J call TRBJ2-7, with D perhaps matching TRBD1 or TRBD2 (5 bases each). V was clipped by 4 bases and J by 1 base, with 17 bases between them. Germline CDR1 and CDR2: LNHDA and SQIVND (reference sequence). The CDR3 extends over 16 amino acids. The CDR3 region is CASSTGERDGSYEQYF. For the CDR3, the DNA is TGTGCCAGTAGTACTGGAGAAAGGGACGGTTCCTACGAGCAGTACTTC.

V gene TRBV10-2 combines with J gene TRBJ1-1, with D tentatively TRBD1 (6 bases). CDR1 and CDR2 (germline): WSHSY, SAAADI. The CDR3 spans 13 residues. V was trimmed by 6 bases and J by 4 bases, leaving 12 bases between them. CDR3: CASRGGQVTEAFF. DNA for the CDR3: TGCGCCAGCAGGGGGGGGCAGGTCACTGAAGCTTTCTTT.

The V and J genes are TRBV4-3 and TRBJ2-7; a possible D gene is TRBD1 (6 bases). This CDR3 has 15 amino acids. The V gene's germline CDR1 is LGHNA and CDR2 YSLEER. V was cut by 0 bases and J by 4 bases, with 13 bases left in between. The CDR3, as DNA: TGCGCCAGCAGCCAAGATTCCGGACAGAGTTACGAGCAGTACTTC. Translating gives CASSQDSGQSYEQYF.

The V and J genes are TRBV7-6 and TRBJ2-1; 9 positions match TRBD2. The CDR3 covers 14 residues. Germline V gene sequence: CDR1 SGHVS, CDR2 FNYEAQ. Trimming removed 5 bases from V and 8 bases from J; junction bases left unmatched: 7. The CDR3 spells CASSLPGLAYEQFF. CDR3 DNA: TGTGCCAGCAGCCTCCCGGGACTAGCCTATGAGCAGTTCTTC.

The chain carries TRBV4-2 and TRBJ2-1; 10 nucleotides align to TRBD2. CDR1 is LGHNA and CDR2 is YNFKEQ in the germline V gene. The CDR3 is made up of 15 amino acids. V lost 3 bases to trimming and J lost 8 bases; unmatched junction nucleotides: 7. Here the CDR3 DNA reads TGTGCCAGCAGCCAGCTAGCGGGAGTAATGGATGAGCAGTTCTTC. Its protein is CASSQLAGVMDEQFF.

This rearrangement joins TRBV11-2 to TRBJ1-2, with 9 bases that match TRBD1. This CDR3 is built from 14 residues. Germline CDR1 SGHAT, CDR2 FQNNGV. Germline trimming cut 3 bases from V and 8 bases from J; bases unmatched to any gene: 7. The DNA for the CDR3 is TGTGCCAGCAGCTTCGGGACAGGGACTTCAGGCTACACCTTC. Protein sequence: CASSFGTGTSGYTF.

The rearrangement uses TRBV7-2 and TRBJ1-2; D unclear. V dropped 1 base and J dropped 1 base, with 7 bases sitting between them. Germline V lookup: CDR1 SGHTA, CDR2 FQGNSA. The CDR3 totals 14 residues. In DNA, the CDR3 is TGTGCCAGCAGCTTAGGTGGAGTTAACTATGGCTACACCTTC. Its translation is CASSLGGVNYGYTF.

This clone occurred a few times. The chain carries TRBV29-1 and TRBJ2-5, with 9 bases that match TRBD1. Germline V gene data show CDR1 as SQVTM and CDR2 as ANQGSEA. The trim removed 7 bases at V and 5 bases at J, leaving 8 bases unmatched. The CDR3 contains 13 residues. Here the CDR3 DNA reads TGCAGCGCCCAACAGGGGGCGGTGGAGACCCAGTACTTC. It translates to CSAQQGAVETQYF.

The V call is TRBV10-2, the J call TRBJ2-2; perhaps TRBD1 as D (6 bases). CDR1 is WSHSY and CDR2 is SAAADI in the germline V gene. V lost 7 bases to trimming and J lost 6 bases, with 15 bases between them. The CDR3 has 14 amino acids. In nucleotides, the CDR3 is TGCGCCAGCAACAGGGTAGGGACCCCCGGGGAGCTGTTTTTT. It is translated as CASNRVGTPGELFF.

This chain connects TRBV10-3 to TRBJ2-2; 8 positions match TRBD1. Germline CDR1 ENHRY, CDR2 SYGVKD. V shed 0 bases and J 3 bases; nucleotides not matched to a gene: 9. The CDR3 has 18 residues. CDR3 sequence reads: CAISESGSGQGYTGELFF. DNA of the CDR3: TGTGCCATCAGTGAGTCGGGGAGTGGACAGGGATACACCGGGGAGCTGTTTTTT.

This chain links TRBV11-2 with TRBJ2-7, with 14 bases matching TRBD2. After removal of 3 bases from V and 6 bases from J, the junction contained 1 base not matched to a gene. Germline CDR1 is SGHAT and CDR2 is FQNNGV. The CDR3 contains 14 residues. The CDR3 here is CASSLGLAGAEQYF. The DNA of the CDR3 is TGTGCCAGCAGCTTGGGACTAGCGGGAGCCGAGCAGTACTTC.

This clone was picked up one time. The J gene is TRBJ2-4, the V gene TRBV27; no reliable D call. The CDR3 has 13 residues. The germline V and J ends were trimmed by 4 bases and 0 bases, with 4 bases remaining between them. Germline V lookup: CDR1 MNHEY, CDR2 SMNVEV (reference sequence). The CDR3 reads CASSSLAKNIQYF. For the CDR3, the DNA is TGTGCCAGCAGTTCTCTAGCCAAAAACATTCAGTACTTC.

This clone was seen a few times. CDR3 in DNA: TGTGCCAGCAGTGAAGCGATGCGGGGTTCCGGCTACACCTTC. Amino acids: CASSEAMRGSGYTF. The V and J genes are TRBV2 and TRBJ1-2, with unresolved D. The CDR3 has 14 amino acids. Per the germline V gene, CDR1 is SNHLY and CDR2 is FYNNEI. Trimming cost V 0 bases and J 8 bases, with 13 bases left between them.

This chain uses TRBV6-5 with TRBJ2-1; D is ambiguous. Germline CDR1 and CDR2: MNHEY and SVGAGI. The CDR3 length is 14 residues. Trimming took off 5 bases at V and 0 bases at J, with 8 bases between the two ends. DNA of the CDR3: TGTGCCAGCAGTCCGGAGAGCTCCTACAATGAGCAGTTCTTC. It encodes CASSPESSYNEQFF.

This clone was seen a handful of times. The chain combines TRBV5-1 with TRBJ2-7, with 8 bases identical to TRBD1. CDR1 is SGHRS, CDR2 YFSETQ, per germline. Trimming took 7 bases from V and 0 from J; bases not matched to a gene: 6. This CDR3 region has 14 residues. The CDR3: CASGQGASSYEQYF. For the CDR3, the DNA is TGCGCCAGCGGCCAGGGGGCGAGCTCCTACGAGCAGTACTTC.

This rearrangement joins TRBV4-3 to TRBJ2-1, with D perhaps TRBD2 (7 bases). Trimming shortened V by 3 bases and J by 5 bases, and 14 bases separated the two germline ends. Germline loops: CDR1 LGHNA, CDR2 YSLEER. The CDR3 has 15 amino acids. The CDR3 DNA is TGCGCCAGCAGCCAGGAGGGGGGGATGGACAATGAGCAGTTCTTC. As protein: CASSQEGGMDNEQFF.

In DNA form, the CDR3 reads TGTGCCAGCAGCATCGACGGGAGGGGAGGAGATACGCAGTATTTT. It is translated as CASSIDGRGGDTQYF. This rearrangement joins TRBV11-2 to TRBJ2-3; 8 nucleotides align to TRBD2. V was pared by 5 bases and J by 5 bases, with 9 bases of the junction left unmatched. The germline V gene encodes CDR1 SGHAT and CDR2 FQNNGV. The CDR3 consists of 15 residues.

V and J are TRBV7-9 and TRBJ1-1; a possible D gene is TRBD1 (6 bases). Germline V gene sequence: CDR1 SEHNR, CDR2 FQNEAQ (reference sequence). This CDR3 contains 19 residues. V was shortened by 4 bases and J by 0 bases, with 24 bases between the two germline ends. DNA for the CDR3: TGTGCCAGCAGCTCTCATCAGATGACAGGTTTAAGAGTGAACACTGAAGCTTTCTTT. Translated, it gives CASSSHQMTGLRVNTEAFF.

This chain connects TRBV12-5 to TRBJ2-3; D gene uncertain. The V end lost 6 bases, the J end lost 4 bases, and 5 bases lay between the germline ends. The germline CDR1 and CDR2 sequences are LGHNT and FRNRAP. This CDR3 spans 11 amino acids. The CDR3 DNA is TGTGCTAGTGGCCAGTCAGATACGCAGTATTTT. It encodes CASGQSDTQYF.

The gene calls are TRBV2 and TRBJ2-2; 10 bases match TRBD1. The germline V gene encodes CDR1 SNHLY and CDR2 FYNNEI. V lost 6 bases to trimming and J lost 8 bases; unmatched junction nucleotides: 9. The length of the CDR3 is 15 residues. CDR3 DNA: TGTGCCAGCAGGTCGGACAGGGGGTCTTCAGGGGAGCTGTTTTTT. It encodes CASRSDRGSSGELFF.

This chain uses TRBV2 with TRBJ1-1; 7 bases map to TRBD1. Germline CDR1 and CDR2: SNHLY and FYNNEI. There are 13 residues in the CDR3. V lost 3 bases, J lost 10 bases, and 8 bases stayed unmatched. Here the CDR3 reads CASSDRGAPGAFF. In nucleotides, the CDR3 is TGTGCCAGCAGTGACAGGGGGGCCCCGGGAGCTTTCTTT.

The sample holds a few counts of this clone. The V call is TRBV30, the J call TRBJ2-3; D is possibly TRBD2 (5 bases). The V end was cut by 1 base, the J end by 3 bases, with 5 bases between. The CDR3 has 12 amino acids. Looked up from germline, CDR1 is GTSNPN and CDR2 is SVGIG (reference sequence). CDR3 coding DNA: TGTGCCTGGAGTGGGACTACAGATACGCAGTATTTT. It yields the protein CAWSGTTDTQYF.

V and J are TRBV7-6 and TRBJ2-7; TRBD1 matches at 8 bases. Germline V gives CDR1 SGHVS, CDR2 FNYEAQ. The length of the CDR3 is 15 residues. The V gene end was trimmed by 2 bases and the J gene end by 1 base; junction bases not matched to a gene: 4. The CDR3 sequence: CASSLWTGLSYEQYF. The CDR3 nucleotides read TGTGCCAGCAGCTTATGGACAGGGCTGTCCTACGAGCAGTACTTC.

V and J are TRBV7-8 and TRBJ2-1; 7 bases map to TRBD2. J was trimmed by 8 bases and V by 7 bases; bases with no gene match: 17. The germline CDR1 and CDR2 sequences are SGHVS and FQNEAQ. The CDR3 consists of 16 residues. CDR3 in amino acids: CASTPYRTGGLDEQFF. The CDR3 nucleotides are TGTGCCAGCACCCCGTACCGTACGGGAGGCCTGGATGAGCAGTTCTTC.

The chain carries TRBV28 and TRBJ2-7; possible D gene TRBD2, 6 bases. The CDR3 covers 15 residues. V lost 8 bases, J lost 4 bases, and 21 bases lay in between. Per germline, CDR1 MDHEN and CDR2 SYDVKM. The CDR3 sequence: CASAMGGGGFYEQYF. The CDR3 DNA reads TGTGCCAGCGCGATGGGGGGTGGAGGATTTTACGAGCAGTACTTC.